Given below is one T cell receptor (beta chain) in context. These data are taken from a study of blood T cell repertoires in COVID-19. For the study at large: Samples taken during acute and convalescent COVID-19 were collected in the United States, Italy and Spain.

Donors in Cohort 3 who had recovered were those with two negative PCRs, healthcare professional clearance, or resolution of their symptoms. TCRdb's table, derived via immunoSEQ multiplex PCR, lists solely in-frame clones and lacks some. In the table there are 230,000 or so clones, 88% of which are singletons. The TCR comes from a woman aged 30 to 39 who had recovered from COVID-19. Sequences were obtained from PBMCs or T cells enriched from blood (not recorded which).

DNA for the CDR3: TGTGCCAGCAGCTTATCGTCACGGGGGGCGTTTGACCACGAGCAGTACTTC. Its protein is CASSLSSRGAFDHEQYF. The chain employs TRBV7-2 and TRBJ2-7; maybe TRBD2 (7 bases). V lost 2 bases and J 5 bases, leaving 22 bases between the germline ends. This CDR3 region has 17 residues. Germline lookup yields CDR1 SGHTA and CDR2 FQGNSA.